A selection of T cell receptor beta chains follows, all from one sample in a study of T cell repertoires in cytomegalovirus infection. No antigen has been assigned to these receptors. TCRdb re-called the reads through MiXCR, storing one row per CDR3 protein. The table lists about a million distinct CDR3 sequences, 30% to 40% of them singletons. The starting material was cultured CD8+ T cells from PBMCs, obtained from culture after CMV antigen stimulation. The receptors originated from a human donor in good health (CMV status not recorded). Some clones in this sample may be carry-over from other donors' samples. The CDR3 runs from the conserved cysteine through the conserved F or W. The D gene is left open where the match is weak. For some rows the clone size is stated as once, few or many, or as a class when expanded; others skip it.

d_call: TRBD1; v_call: TRBV12-3/TRBV12-4; j_call: TRBJ1-1; clone_size: few; cdr3_nt: TGTGCCAGCAGAGAGACAGGGACGAACACTGAAGCTTTCTTT; cdr3_aa: CASRETGTNTEAFF
d_call: TRBD2; v_call: TRBV4-3; j_call: TRBJ2-1; clone_size: few; cdr3_nt: TGCGCCAGCAGCTCTCGACTAGCGGGGATCAATGAGCAGTTCTTC; cdr3_aa: CASSSRLAGINEQFF
d_call: .; v_call: TRBV7-3; j_call: TRBJ1-1; clone_size: .; cdr3_nt: TGTGCCAGCAGCTTAAGGCGGGACACAACGAACACTGAAGCTTTCTTT; cdr3_aa: CASSLRRDTTNTEAFF
d_call: .; v_call: TRBV9; j_call: TRBJ1-1; clone_size: few; cdr3_nt: TGTGCCAGCAGCGTAGTCACGGTCCCGGGGGAAACTGAAGCTTTCTTT; cdr3_aa: CASSVVTVPGETEAFF
d_call: .; v_call: TRBV7-6; j_call: TRBJ2-7; clone_size: many; cdr3_nt: TGTGCCAGCAGCATGGGGGGCCACACCTACGAGCAGTACTTC; cdr3_aa: CASSMGGHTYEQYF
d_call: .; v_call: TRBV7-9; j_call: TRBJ1-2; clone_size: few; cdr3_nt: TGTGCCAGCAGCTTAGCGGGGCTTTCAGGGAGAAAATATGGCTACACCTTC; cdr3_aa: CASSLAGLSGRKYGYTF
d_call: .; v_call: TRBV6-6; j_call: TRBJ2-1; clone_size: .; cdr3_nt: TGTGCCAGCAGTCGACAGAGTGTAAATGAGCAGTTCTTC; cdr3_aa: CASSRQSVNEQFF
d_call: TRBD1; v_call: TRBV4-2; j_call: TRBJ2-3; clone_size: .; cdr3_nt: TGTGCCAGCAGCCAGGCACCGGGACAGGGAGCAGATACGCAGTATTTT; cdr3_aa: CASSQAPGQGADTQYF
d_call: .; v_call: TRBV7-7; j_call: TRBJ2-1; clone_size: few; cdr3_nt: TGTGCTAGCAGCTCGGAGGGAAACGATGAGCAGTTCTTC; cdr3_aa: CASSSEGNDEQFF
d_call: TRBD1; v_call: TRBV10-2; j_call: TRBJ1-5; clone_size: .; cdr3_nt: TGCGCCAGCAGTGAATCCGAGGGACAGGGGAACGGGCAGCCCCAGCATTTT; cdr3_aa: CASSESEGQGNGQPQHF
d_call: .; v_call: TRBV7-2; j_call: TRBJ1-1; clone_size: few; cdr3_nt: TGTGCCAGCAGCTTAGGGGGGGGTTGGTACACTGAAGCTTTCTTT; cdr3_aa: CASSLGGGWYTEAFF
d_call: .; v_call: TRBV6-1; j_call: TRBJ2-3; clone_size: few; cdr3_nt: TGTGCCAGCAGTTCCAGGAGGGGACGCACAGATACGCAGTATTTT; cdr3_aa: CASSSRRGRTDTQYF
d_call: .; v_call: TRBV6-2/TRBV6-3; j_call: TRBJ1-1; clone_size: .; cdr3_nt: TGTGCCAGCAGTTACGCTCTGAGCACTGAAGCTTTCTTT; cdr3_aa: CASSYALSTEAFF
d_call: .; v_call: TRBV7-2; j_call: TRBJ2-5; clone_size: many; cdr3_nt: TGTGCCAGCAGCTTATTAGCGACCCAAGAGACCCAGTACTTC; cdr3_aa: CASSLLATQETQYF
d_call: .; v_call: TRBV6-5; j_call: TRBJ1-1; clone_size: few; cdr3_nt: TGTGCCAGCAGTTACTCGGCGGACTTGAACACTGAAGCTTTCTTT; cdr3_aa: CASSYSADLNTEAFF
d_call: TRBD2; v_call: TRBV28; j_call: TRBJ2-3; clone_size: .; cdr3_nt: TGTGCCAGCAGTCCCGATTTTGGGGGGGGCACAGATACGCAGTATTTT; cdr3_aa: CASSPDFGGGTDTQYF
d_call: .; v_call: TRBV6-2/TRBV6-3; j_call: TRBJ1-2; clone_size: few; cdr3_nt: TGTGCCAGCAGTTACTCGATACGACCGATCTATGGCTACACCTTC; cdr3_aa: CASSYSIRPIYGYTF
d_call: .; v_call: TRBV7-6; j_call: TRBJ2-2; clone_size: few; cdr3_nt: TGTGCCAGCAGCTCGACGGACTACGGCGGGGAGCTGTTTTTT; cdr3_aa: CASSSTDYGGELFF
d_call: TRBD2; v_call: TRBV10-3; j_call: TRBJ2-5; clone_size: few; cdr3_nt: TGTGCCATCAGCCCCGAGGGACTAGCAGGGGAATCCCAGTACTTC; cdr3_aa: CAISPEGLAGESQYF
d_call: .; v_call: TRBV2; j_call: TRBJ2-7; clone_size: .; cdr3_nt: TGTGCCAGCAGTGATGGGGGAGAGTACTTC; cdr3_aa: CASSDGGEYF
d_call: .; v_call: TRBV19; j_call: TRBJ1-5; clone_size: .; cdr3_nt: TGTGCCAGTAATGTCTTAGGGAATCAGCCCCAGCATTTT; cdr3_aa: CASNVLGNQPQHF
d_call: .; v_call: TRBV20-1; j_call: TRBJ2-3; clone_size: .; cdr3_nt: TGCAGTGCTAGAGATCTTCAGGGCATGCACCTAGACACAGATACGCAGTATTTT; cdr3_aa: CSARDLQGMHLDTDTQYF
d_call: TRBD1; v_call: TRBV7-9; j_call: TRBJ2-1; clone_size: few; cdr3_nt: TGTGCCAGCAGCTTAAGGGACAGGTTGTTTGATGAGCAGTTCTTC; cdr3_aa: CASSLRDRLFDEQFF
d_call: .; v_call: TRBV6-1; j_call: TRBJ2-2; clone_size: many; cdr3_nt: TGTGCCAGCAGTCCCAGCCCCACCCAACAGACTATGTATTTTTTGGGATCCGGGGAGCTGTTTTTT; cdr3_aa: CASSPSPTQQTMYFLGSGELFF
d_call: .; v_call: TRBV4-2; j_call: TRBJ2-1; clone_size: .; cdr3_nt: TGTGCCAGCAGCCAACTGTTTCAGCTGGACACCACGCCCCATGAGCAGTTCTTC; cdr3_aa: CASSQLFQLDTTPHEQFF
d_call: .; v_call: TRBV15; j_call: TRBJ2-2; clone_size: few; cdr3_nt: TGTGCCACCAGCACCGACCGAGCGCGAACCGGGGAGCTGTTTTTT; cdr3_aa: CATSTDRARTGELFF
d_call: .; v_call: TRBV18; j_call: TRBJ1-1; clone_size: .; cdr3_nt: TGTGCCAGCTCACCACCGGGGACAAACCGGGGCACTGAAGCTTTCTTT; cdr3_aa: CASSPPGTNRGTEAFF
d_call: .; v_call: TRBV29-1; j_call: TRBJ2-4; clone_size: .; cdr3_nt: TGCAGCGTTGAGTTTAGGCGATACGGCAAAAACATTCAGTACTTC; cdr3_aa: CSVEFRRYGKNIQYF
d_call: .; v_call: TRBV7-9; j_call: TRBJ2-7; clone_size: few; cdr3_nt: TGTGCCAGCGCCCCGCCCTGGGGGCAGTACGAGCAGTACTTC; cdr3_aa: CASAPPWGQYEQYF
d_call: .; v_call: TRBV6-6; j_call: TRBJ1-5; clone_size: once; cdr3_nt: TGTGCCAGCAATCGAAGGGGAGGAGATCAGCCCCAGCATTTT; cdr3_aa: CASNRRGGDQPQHF
d_call: TRBD2; v_call: TRBV6-5; j_call: TRBJ2-7; clone_size: .; cdr3_nt: TGTGCCAGCAGTGCCTCCGGGACTAGTACCTACGAGCAGTACTTC; cdr3_aa: CASSASGTSTYEQYF
d_call: .; v_call: TRBV4-2; j_call: TRBJ2-2; clone_size: few; cdr3_nt: TGTGCCAGCAGCCAAGATATACCGAGGGCCGGGAACACCGGGGAGCTGTTTTTT; cdr3_aa: CASSQDIPRAGNTGELFF
d_call: TRBD1; v_call: TRBV19; j_call: TRBJ1-1; clone_size: few; cdr3_nt: TGTGCCAGTAGTATTGACAGGGGAGGTACTGAAGCTTTCTTT; cdr3_aa: CASSIDRGGTEAFF
d_call: TRBD2; v_call: TRBV9; j_call: TRBJ2-7; clone_size: few; cdr3_nt: TGTGCCAGCAGCACCCCGTTAGCGGGGGGGAGGGAGCAGTACTTC; cdr3_aa: CASSTPLAGGREQYF
d_call: .; v_call: TRBV4-1; j_call: TRBJ2-6; clone_size: few; cdr3_nt: TGCGCCAGCAGCCATCGCGAATCGGGACAACCAAACTCTGGGGCCAACGTCCTGACTTTC; cdr3_aa: CASSHRESGQPNSGANVLTF
d_call: .; v_call: TRBV4-1; j_call: TRBJ1-1; clone_size: few; cdr3_nt: TGCGCCAGCAGCCCCCTTCAAGGGGCCACTGAAGCTTTCTTT; cdr3_aa: CASSPLQGATEAFF
d_call: TRBD1; v_call: TRBV4-1; j_call: TRBJ2-1; clone_size: .; cdr3_nt: TGCGCCAGCAGCCGCTACGGGGACAGGGGCACCAATGAGCAGTTCTTC; cdr3_aa: CASSRYGDRGTNEQFF
d_call: .; v_call: TRBV4-1; j_call: TRBJ2-3; clone_size: .; cdr3_nt: TGCGCCAGCAGCCCCTCGGGGGGCCTCACAGATACGAAGTATTTT; cdr3_aa: CASSPSGGLTDTKYF
d_call: .; v_call: TRBV12-5; j_call: TRBJ1-5; clone_size: few; cdr3_nt: TGTGCTAGTGGTTTGAGAGTGTGGGACGGATGGAATAGCAATCAGCCCCAGCATTTT; cdr3_aa: CASGLRVWDGWNSNQPQHF
d_call: .; v_call: TRBV12-3/TRBV12-4; j_call: TRBJ2-4; clone_size: .; cdr3_nt: TGTGCCAGCAGTTTAGGGACCCCTGGGAACATTCAGTACTTC; cdr3_aa: CASSLGTPGNIQYF
d_call: .; v_call: TRBV12-3/TRBV12-4; j_call: TRBJ2-1; clone_size: .; cdr3_nt: TGTGCCAGCAGCCTAACTTCTACCGATGAGCAGTTCTTC; cdr3_aa: CASSLTSTDEQFF
d_call: TRBD2; v_call: TRBV14; j_call: TRBJ2-2; clone_size: few; cdr3_nt: TGTGCCAGCAGCCAGGGGAGCGGGGGTTATCGCACCGGGGAGCTGTTTTTT; cdr3_aa: CASSQGSGGYRTGELFF